This paragraph covers one TCR beta chain sequence. This clone was counted once. Its specific antigen is unknown. Base qualities are not recorded, but no much larger clone differs from it by a single base. Taken with the paper, the label for time point translates to: baseline before first vaccination. Vaccinee samples came from UK trials COV001 and COV002, including a single-blind randomized controlled phase 2/3 trial of AZD1222 (ChAdOx1 nCoV-19) in healthy adults. For TCRbeta chain sequencing, PBMC samples from trial participants were taken at day 0 and at day 28 after the second dose. For CDR1 and CDR2, the germline V gene lists ENHRY and SYGVKD. At the junction V is shortened by 3 bases and J by 4 bases, with 15 bases in between. From its cysteine to its phenylalanine, the CDR3 spans 15 amino acids. Of all the DNA, just the CDR3 is kept, 45 bases in frame from base 1. The CDR3 regions of human TCRbeta chains were analyzed by immunosequencing. Per the authors' processing: TCRs in the repertoires were matched against a reference library of SARS-CoV-2-specific TCRs that had been generated with the MIRA antigen-specificity platform. Breadth was defined as the fraction of unique TCRs that were SARS-CoV-2-associated, and depth was defined as the fraction of total T cells that were SARS-CoV-2-associated. Using the MIRA data, each spike-specific TCR was mapped to the spike region that the TCR reacts to and placed in a CD4 or CD8 class. Log10-transformed breadth and depth values were compared by one-way ANOVA with Sidak's multiple comparisons tests. Imported from immuneACCESS, the table was reduced by TCRdb to in-frame sequences with V and J called. These copies leave out some clones; in studies compared against another copy, an unresolved V gene accounts for under half, and the cause of the remainder is not known. V and J calls and clone size are as listed in that table; D and trimming were resolved from the DNA. The sample table contains some 150,000 clones; only one count was recorded for about 87% of them. The ten top clones hold approximately 15% of the sample.

This entry is derived from a study of T cell responses to AZD1222 COVID-19 vaccine (dated by TCRdb to the early 2020s). Background for the entire study: AZD1222 recipients whose second dose came at about 4 weeks and those whose second dose came at about 12 weeks were combined into one group, since spike-specific TCR depth and breadth did not differ between the two schedules. TCR sequencing covered roughly 230 trial participants: 200 to 220 given two doses of AZD1222 and about 26 given two doses of MenACWY control vaccine. Enrollment into the trials was organized by age into subgroups of 18-55, 56-69 and 70-plus years, and those subgroups contained roughly 140, 27 and 60 TCR-sequenced participants, respectively. Paper-wide results and their limitations: Spike-specific TCR breadth and depth rose significantly after two AZD1222 doses compared with day 0 and with MenACWY recipients. Reportedly, almost half of the unique spike-specific TCRs recognized epitopes lying outside the regions that are mutated in the B.1.351 and B.1.1.7 variants. In the small 56-69-year group, the increase in depth fell short of significance, most likely because of low power. Because no day 14 peak-response samples were available, the repertoires could be characterized only after the peak T cell response. Conclusions about previously exposed vaccinees are limited, since just 5 or 6 AZD1222 recipients were seropositive for SARS-CoV-2 at baseline. Participants were mostly white British, with more females than males. The authors suggested clonal diversity may have been underestimated. The whole spike protein was spanned by vaccine-associated CD4 TCRs, and dominant responses were seen in regions 160-218 and 743-854.

The sequence links TRBV10-3 to TRBJ1-2; TRBD1 is perhaps the D gene, given 5 matching bases. The starting material was peripheral blood, obtained on day 0 of AZD1222 vaccination. The sequence was collected from an adult in good health. In nucleotides, the sequence is TGTGCCATCAGTGATACAGGAGCCCCGGGCTATGGCTACACCTTC. Translated, this gives CAISDTGAPGYGYTF.